The 32 T cell receptor beta chains given below trace back to one sample, sequenced in a study of identical twins. MiXCR was run by TCRdb on the 5' RACE reads, yielding one entry per CDR3 protein. The sample lists 250,000 or so distinct CDR3 sequences, 7% to 8.5% occurring once. In addition, the sample was reused for a study of yellow fever vaccine responses in identical twins.

The source material was CD8+ T cells sorted from blood. These receptors were taken from a young woman in good health.

The rearrangement links TRBV29-1 to TRBJ2-7; tentatively, D is TRBD1 or TRBD2 (6 bases each). The ends were cut back, 1 base at V and 2 bases at J, with 18 bases in the middle. The CDR3 runs to 16 residues. The V gene's germline CDR1 is SQVTM and CDR2 ANQGSEA. The CDR3 is CSVEGVLGGRAYEQYF. In nucleotides, the CDR3 is TGCAGCGTTGAAGGGGTTCTAGGGGGGCGGGCCTACGAGCAGTACTTC.

In this sample, this clonotype turned up many times. The chain joins TRBV29-1 to TRBJ2-5; 7 bases fit TRBD1. This CDR3 has 16 amino acids. Per germline, CDR1 SQVTM and CDR2 ANQGSEA. The ends lost 0 bases at V and 0 bases at J; junction bases unmatched: 7. This CDR3 is CSVEEPQTGNQETQYF. CDR3 sequence (DNA): TGCAGCGTTGAAGAACCCCAGACAGGGAACCAAGAGACCCAGTACTTC. Based on the CDR3 plus reference TRBV29-1 and TRBJ2-5, the full variable domain is SAVISQKPSRDICQRGTSLTIQCQVDSQVTMMFWYRQQPGQSLTLIATANQGSEATYESGFVIDKFPISRPNLTFSTLTVSNMSPEDSSIYLCSVEEPQTGNQETQYFGPGTRLLVL.

The sample holds a few counts of this clonotype. The V and J genes are TRBV4-2 and TRBJ2-1; a weak D match, TRBD2 (6 bases). Trimming took 0 bases from V and 0 from J, leaving 15 bases between them. CDR3 length equals 18 residues. Germline CDR1 reads LGHNA; CDR2 reads YNFKEQ. The CDR3 here is CASSQEVGAGPSYNEQFF. CDR3 nucleotides: TGTGCCAGCAGCCAAGAAGTGGGAGCGGGTCCCTCCTACAATGAGCAGTTCTTC.

The table lists this clonotype with many counts. The chain combines TRBV12-3 or TRBV12-4 with TRBJ2-4, with a weak D call TRBD2 (6 bases). Trimming shortened V by 6 bases and J by 8 bases, and 8 bases separated the two germline ends. The CDR3 length is 11 residues. The CDR3 DNA reads as TGTGCCAGCAGCCCGGGGGACATTCAGTACTTC. Protein sequence: CASSPGDIQYF.

There are many counts of this clonotype. The gene calls are TRBV7-7 and TRBJ2-1, with 10 bases that match TRBD2. V shed 4 bases, J shed 5 bases, and the junction held 5 bases outside the gene matches. The germline V gene has CDR1 SSHAT and CDR2 FNYEAQ (reference sequence). This CDR3 has 15 amino acids. CDR3 DNA: TGTGCCAGCAGCTCCGGACTAGCGGATAACAATGAGCAGTTCTTC. Its translation is CASSSGLADNNEQFF.

This clonotype has just a few counts. CDR3 loop: CASSPVGYEQYF. CDR3 nucleotides: TGCGCCAGCAGCCCGGTCGGCTACGAGCAGTACTTC. This rearrangement joins TRBV5-1 to TRBJ2-7, with D hard to call. The germline CDR1 and CDR2 sequences are SGHRS and YFSETQ. V lost 4 bases, J lost 3 bases, and 8 bases lay in between. The CDR3 is 12 residues long.

This clonotype was counted between two and nine times. V gene TRBV4-1 combines with J gene TRBJ2-4; no definite D call. This CDR3 has 14 residues. Germline CDR1 MGHRA, CDR2 YSYEKL. Trimming took off 0 bases at V and 2 bases at J, with 5 bases between the two ends. The CDR3 loop reads CASSQDGTKNIQYF. The CDR3 DNA follows: TGCGCCAGCAGCCAAGATGGGACCAAAAACATTCAGTACTTC.

Only a few counts were recorded for this clonotype. The chain joins TRBV27 to TRBJ2-2, with no clear D. The CDR3 totals 13 residues. Germline V CDR1 and CDR2: MNHEY, SMNVEV (reference sequence). V was cut by 3 bases and J by 4 bases, with 6 bases left in between. The CDR3, as DNA: TGTGCCAGCAGTTTTTCGACCACCGGGGAGCTGTTTTTT. Protein: CASSFSTTGELFF.

This clonotype occurred a few times. The J gene is TRBJ1-6, the V gene TRBV2; D possibly corresponds to TRBD1 (6 bases). V was pared by 0 bases and J by 9 bases, with 12 bases between. CDR1 is SNHLY, CDR2 FYNNEI, per germline. This CDR3 has 15 residues. The CDR3 loop reads CASSEAGGGGSPLHF. CDR3 sequence (DNA): TGTGCCAGCAGTGAAGCAGGAGGGGGGGGTTCACCCCTCCACTTT.

CDR3 protein: CASSGTPSGSYEQYF. The CDR3 nucleotides read TGCGCCAGCAGTGGGACCCCGTCGGGGAGCTACGAGCAGTACTTC. The chain uses TRBV10-2 and TRBJ2-7; D may be TRBD2 (5 bases). The CDR3 sequence is 15 residues long. Germline loops: CDR1 WSHSY, CDR2 SAAADI. Trimming removed 4 bases at V and 3 bases at J, with 16 bases between.

This clonotype was found a few times. The chain employs TRBV25-1 and TRBJ1-2, with unresolved D. V lost 5 bases, J lost 4 bases, and 14 bases lay in between. The germline V gene has CDR1 MGHDK and CDR2 SYGVNS. The CDR3 loop spans 14 amino acids. DNA for the CDR3: TGTGCCAGCAGTTCAGGCGGAACGCTCTATGGCTACACCTTC. It codes for CASSSGGTLYGYTF.

A few counts support this clonotype. The rearrangement uses TRBV7-9 and TRBJ2-1; D is perhaps TRBD1 (5 bases). Trimming removed 5 bases at V and 8 bases at J, with 22 bases between. Germline V lookup: CDR1 SEHNR, CDR2 FQNEAQ (reference sequence). This CDR3 comprises 16 residues. In nucleotides, the CDR3 is TGTGCCAGCAGCGCACGACAGACCCAGGATTGGGATGAGCAGTTCTTC. Amino acid sequence: CASSARQTQDWDEQFF.

This clonotype came up many times. This sequence joins TRBV28 and TRBJ2-7; D remains unclear. Germline CDR1 and CDR2: MDHEN and SYDVKM. Trimming cost V 4 bases and J 6 bases, with 13 bases left between them. The length of the CDR3 is 13 residues. In DNA form, the CDR3 reads TGTGCCAGCAGTTCCCAGACATATGCCGAGCAGTACTTC. Its protein is CASSSQTYAEQYF.

This clonotype was observed a few times. This rearrangement joins TRBV6-1 to TRBJ2-5; 10 nucleotides line up with TRBD1. V was clipped by 1 base and J by 5 bases; unmatched bases: 4. Germline V CDR1 and CDR2: MNHNS, SASEGT. The CDR3 is 15 amino acids. The CDR3 loop reads CASSEETGGSETQYF. CDR3 coding DNA: TGTGCCAGCAGTGAAGAGACAGGGGGCTCGGAGACCCAGTACTTC.

This clonotype turned up a few times. J is TRBJ2-1 and V is TRBV7-9; unclear D gene. This CDR3 is built from 15 residues. CDR1 SEHNR and CDR2 FQNEAQ come from the germline V gene (reference sequence). Trimming took off 7 bases at V and 5 bases at J, with 18 bases between the two ends. The CDR3 here is CASNTQSPVHNEQFF. CDR3 DNA sequence: TGTGCCAGCAACACTCAGTCACCGGTCCACAATGAGCAGTTCTTC.

This clonotype was observed at least ten times. The chain couples TRBV3-1 to TRBJ1-5; no definite D call. Germline lookup yields CDR1 LGHDT and CDR2 YNNKEL (reference sequence). CDR3 size: 15 residues. Between the trimmed V and J ends, which lost 0 bases and 1 base, there was a span of 7 bases. CDR3: CASSQDTSSNQPQHF. As DNA, the CDR3 is TGTGCCAGCAGCCAAGATACTAGCAGCAATCAGCCCCAGCATTTT.

The DNA of the CDR3 is TGCAGTGCTAGAGATATCGGGACAGGAGGGGATAGCAATGAGCAGTTCTTC. Translated, it gives CSARDIGTGGDSNEQFF. The V gene is TRBV20-1, the J gene TRBJ2-1, with TRBD1 identical over 8 bases. The V segment lost 0 bases and the J segment 6 bases; nucleotides outside the gene matches: 13. The CDR3 is made up of 17 amino acids. Germline lookup yields CDR1 DFQATT and CDR2 SNEGSKA (reference sequence).

This clonotype was counted a few times. The rearrangement uses TRBV19 and TRBJ2-2; 9 bases align to TRBD1. Trimming cost V 5 bases and J 0 bases; bases outside gene matches: 10. Germline V gene data show CDR1 as LNHDA and CDR2 as SQIVND (reference sequence). The CDR3 contains 18 residues. The CDR3: CASSVRDRVFPNTGELFF. In DNA, the CDR3 is TGTGCCAGTAGTGTCCGGGACAGGGTCTTTCCGAACACCGGGGAGCTGTTTTTT. Filled out from reference TRBV19 and TRBJ2-2, the complete variable domain reads DGGITQSPKYLFRKEGQNVTLSCEQNLNHDAMYWYRQDPGQGLRLIYYSQIVNDFQKGDIAEGYSVSREKKESFPLTVTSAQKNPTAFYLCASSVRDRVFPNTGELFFGEGSRLTVL.

Ten or more counts support this clonotype. V gene TRBV12-3 or TRBV12-4 combines with J gene TRBJ1-4, with no clear D. The CDR3 is 12 residues long. Trimming stripped 7 bases from V and 8 bases from J, with 11 bases between. CDR3 DNA sequence: TGTGCCAGCACCTCTGTGGGAGAAAAACTGTTTTTT. It yields the protein CASTSVGEKLFF.

This clonotype was recorded many times. The rearrangement links TRBV12-3 or TRBV12-4 to TRBJ2-1, with unresolved D. The CDR3 contains 13 residues. Between the trimmed V and J ends, which lost 5 bases and 6 bases, there was a span of 11 bases. CDR3 nucleotides: TGTGCCAGCAGTCCGACTGGCCTCAATGAGCAGTTCTTC. This codes for CASSPTGLNEQFF.

This clonotype was recorded at least ten times. This chain uses TRBV5-1 with TRBJ1-1, with D possibly TRBD1 on 5 matching bases. The germline V gene encodes CDR1 SGHRS and CDR2 YFSETQ. The V end was cut by 0 bases, the J end by 0 bases, with 9 bases between. This CDR3 comprises 15 residues. The CDR3 loop reads CASSLGAGMNTEAFF. In DNA form, the CDR3 reads TGCGCCAGCAGCTTGGGGGCAGGGATGAACACTGAAGCTTTCTTT.

This clonotype was detected ten times or more. V is TRBV3-1 and J is TRBJ2-2; either TRBD1 or TRBD2 may fit D (5 bases each). The CDR3 contains 14 residues. Germline loops: CDR1 LGHDT, CDR2 YNNKEL (reference sequence). V lost 0 bases to trimming and J lost 6 bases, with 8 bases between them. The DNA for the CDR3 is TGTGCCAGCAGCCAAGATTGGGGGTCCGGGGAGCTGTTTTTT. Protein: CASSQDWGSGELFF.

This clonotype was counted ten times or more. The chain uses TRBV2 and TRBJ2-1; 8 positions match TRBD1. Germline CDR1 reads SNHLY; CDR2 reads FYNNEI. J gave up 0 bases and V 6 bases, and 7 bases lay outside the gene matches. The CDR3 totals 16 residues. The CDR3 sequence: CASSLVDRASYNEQFF. CDR3 sequence (DNA): TGTGCCAGCAGCTTGGTGGACAGGGCCTCCTACAATGAGCAGTTCTTC.

This clonotype was found a few times. CDR3 in amino acids: CSARDGGAEAFF. The CDR3 DNA follows: TGCAGTGCTAGAGATGGGGGAGCTGAAGCTTTCTTT. The J gene is TRBJ1-1, the V gene TRBV20-1; a possible D gene is TRBD1 (5 bases). V was trimmed by 0 bases and J by 6 bases, leaving 8 bases between them. The CDR3 spans 12 residues. Germline loops: CDR1 DFQATT, CDR2 SNEGSKA (reference sequence).

This clonotype was counted many times. The chain couples TRBV3-1 to TRBJ2-1; TRBD2 aligns across 11 bases. V lost 5 bases, J lost 8 bases, and 5 bases stayed unmatched. The CDR3 runs to 14 residues. Germline V gene data show CDR1 as LGHDT and CDR2 as YNNKEL (reference sequence). In DNA form, the CDR3 reads TGTGCCAGCAGCTCCACTAGCGGGAGTTATGAGCAGTTCTTC. It encodes CASSSTSGSYEQFF.

The chain couples TRBV28 to TRBJ2-2, with D tentatively TRBD2 (6 bases). With 7 bases removed from V and 3 bases from J, the gap between germline ends came to 27 bases. Germline CDR1 is MDHEN and CDR2 is SYDVKM. This CDR3 has 19 amino acids. CDR3 protein: CASTRLLYPGVSDTGELFF. The CDR3 DNA reads TGTGCCAGCACCCGTTTGTTATATCCGGGAGTGAGCGACACCGGGGAGCTGTTTTTT.

The chain links TRBV2 to TRBJ2-3, with D perhaps matching TRBD2 (6 bases). CDR1 is SNHLY and CDR2 is FYNNEI in the germline V gene. The CDR3 sequence is 16 residues long. V shed 4 bases and J shed 2 bases, with 16 bases lying between them. The CDR3 nucleotides are TGTGCCAGCAGTGCGACTCCCCTAGCGTACACAGATACGCAGTATTTT. Translation gives CASSATPLAYTDTQYF. Full variable domain (rest looked up from reference TRBV2 and TRBJ2-3): EPEVTQTPSHQVTQMGQEVILRCVPISNHLYFYWYRQILGQKVEFLVSFYNNEISEKSEIFDDQFSVERPDGSNFTLKIRSTKLEDSAMYFCASSATPLAYTDTQYFGPGTRLTVL.

Many counts were recorded for this clonotype. The rearrangement uses TRBV15 and TRBJ1-2, with D unresolved. Germline CDR1 LNHNV, CDR2 YYDKDF (reference sequence). V was pared by 0 bases and J by 0 bases, with 8 bases between. This CDR3 contains 15 residues. The CDR3 loop is CATSRDAGANYGYTF. In DNA, the CDR3 is TGTGCCACCAGCAGAGACGCCGGGGCTAACTATGGCTACACCTTC.

This clonotype came up a few times. The chain is built from TRBV20-1 and TRBJ2-1; TRBD2 matches 10 bases. The J segment lost 4 bases and the V segment lost 6 bases, leaving 12 bases of the junction unmatched. Germline CDR1 reads DFQATT; CDR2 reads SNEGSKA (reference sequence). The CDR3 contains 16 residues. The CDR3 loop reads CSAGLAEEGRYNEQFF. CDR3 nucleotide sequence: TGCAGTGCCGGACTAGCGGAAGAAGGCCGATACAATGAGCAGTTCTTC.

The rearrangement uses TRBV2 and TRBJ2-7; D is possibly TRBD1 or TRBD2 (6 bases each). This CDR3 is 15 amino acids long. V shed 3 bases and J shed 2 bases, with 14 bases lying between them. From germline, CDR1 is SNHLY and CDR2 FYNNEI. CDR3 sequence (DNA): TGTGCCAGCAGTGATGGAAGGGGGGCGACCTACGAGCAGTACGTC. Protein product: CASSDGRGATYEQYV.

This clonotype was seen a handful of times. The chain has TRBV11-1 and TRBJ2-7; possibly TRBD2 for D (6 bases). The V end lost 5 bases, the J end lost 6 bases, and 11 bases lay between the germline ends. Germline CDR1 reads SGHAT; CDR2 reads FQDESV (reference sequence). This CDR3 is 12 amino acids long. The CDR3 is CASSPSAGEQYF. In nucleotides, the CDR3 is TGTGCCAGCAGCCCTTCAGCGGGCGAGCAGTACTTC.

The sample holds many counts of this clonotype. The V call is TRBV29-1, the J call TRBJ2-3, with 7 bases aligning to TRBD1. The length of the CDR3 is 15 residues. Per germline, CDR1 SQVTM and CDR2 ANQGSEA. V shed 0 bases, J shed 0 bases, and the junction held 3 bases outside the gene matches. CDR3 in amino acids: CSVEEPGQSTDTQYF. The DNA for the CDR3 is TGCAGCGTTGAAGAACCGGGACAGAGCACAGATACGCAGTATTTT.